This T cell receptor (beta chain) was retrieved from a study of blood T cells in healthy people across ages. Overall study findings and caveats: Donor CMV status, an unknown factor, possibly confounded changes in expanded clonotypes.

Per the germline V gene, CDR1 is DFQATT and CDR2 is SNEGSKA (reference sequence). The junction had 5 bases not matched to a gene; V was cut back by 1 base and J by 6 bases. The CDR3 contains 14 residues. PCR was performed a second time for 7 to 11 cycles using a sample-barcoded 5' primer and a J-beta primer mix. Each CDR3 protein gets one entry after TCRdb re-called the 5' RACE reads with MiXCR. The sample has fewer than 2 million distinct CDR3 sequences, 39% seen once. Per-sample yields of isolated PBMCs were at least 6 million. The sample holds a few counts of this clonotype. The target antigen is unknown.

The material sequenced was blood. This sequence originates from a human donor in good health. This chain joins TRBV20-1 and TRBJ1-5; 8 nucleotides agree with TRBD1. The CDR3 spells CSARGTGSRQPQHF. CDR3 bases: TGCAGTGCTAGAGGGACAGGGAGTCGTCAGCCCCAGCATTTT.